This TCR beta chain appears in the sequencing data of a study of cytomegalovirus exposure and HLA in healthy donors (dated by TCRdb to 2017 to 2019). About the full investigation: According to an earlier analysis of 587 of the donors, some 180 million T cells yielded some 110 million unique TCR beta sequences and about 300 Gb of sequence data. The study aimed to test whether cataloging public T cell receptors could reveal signatures of past pathogen exposure. Genome-wide SNP genotypes for about 60% of the roughly 670 donors were used in a later genetic analysis, which treated that subset as a discovery cohort. To predict cytomegalovirus infection status, the study brought together high-throughput TCR immunosequencing, statistical association of individual TCRs with disease status, and machine learning. HLA typing covered class I and class II loci at four-digit resolution. Besides the first cohort of some 670 subjects, a separate validation cohort made up of around 120 different subjects was used. Rather than drawing on any new phenotypic data, the later analysis identified candidate immune exposures from TCR beta sequences and the way those sequences occurred across donors. To decide whether each TCR beta V gene segment behaved as functional or pseudogenic, an earlier analysis of some 600 of the donors relied on high-throughput TCR beta sequencing. All discovery cohort repertoires had been generated on a single sequencing platform. Donor age, sex, ethnicity and CMV serostatus were compiled together with the repertoire data. To study patterns of TCR occurrence, a later analysis re-analyzed previously published TCR beta repertoires from several hundred donors and added high-resolution HLA genotyping. Roughly 300 gigabases of sequencing data and some 85 million unique TCR sequences were included in an early release covering roughly 700 HLA-typed donors. Using immunosequencing, the study profiled T cell repertoires from some 670 subjects and related those repertoires to cytomegalovirus serostatus. Among over 350 genotyped donors of the cohort, an average of approximately 240,000 unique TCR beta nucleotide sequences were sequenced per donor, about a sixth of them non-productive. The number of donors typed differed by locus, with 629-630 for A, B, C, DRB1 and DQB1, approximately 500 for DQA1, over 600 for DPA1, and under 490 for DPB1. Of the approximately 400 genotyped donors, approximately 80% fell in the genetic ancestry cluster associated with self-reported Caucasian donors. About 5 DR-DQ haplotypes were handled as single units for association and clustering, since linkage in the cohort was strong. On the study overall, not on this receptor specifically: A further reported finding was that TCR beta sequences accurately predicted the HLA-A and HLA-B alleles for most subjects in the first cohort. Sequencing depth was assumed to be roughly uniform across donors in the presence/absence analyses, though that assumption may not hold. The study listed 164 TCR beta chains as associated with cytomegalovirus. In a later analysis, most CMV-associated TCR beta chains were found to appear HLA-restricted, with HLA associations seemingly driven largely by CMV exposure. Correlated functional status among segregating V segments might reflect linkage disequilibrium, but an unknown experimental factor could not be ruled out. Compared with equally common non-associated chains, HLA-associated TCR beta chains in a later analysis were more clonally expanded and had lower generation probabilities. Strong co-occurrence of HLA alleles, especially DR and DQ, made assigning TCR associations to individual alleles difficult. Three of the identified cytomegalovirus-associated TCR beta chains were confirmed in vitro to be specific for cytomegalovirus antigens. In a later genetic analysis, a missense DCLRE1C variant was associated with V-gene and J-gene trimming of TCR beta chains, and the association was replicated in an independent cohort. A later analysis found that TCR association rates varied across HLA loci, with DRB1 alleles showing the most associated TCRs and HLA-C alleles the fewest. It was suggested by the authors that the approach could potentially be generalized to other disease states and immunological phenotypes. A later genetic analysis reported fewer N-insertions in productive TCRs among donors in an Asian-associated ancestry cluster than the approximately 670-donor mean. The earlier analysis of fewer than 750 of the donors excluded 15 to 20 rarely observed V segments, including chromosome 9 orphons, because counts were too low. While some public TCRs were present in many individuals, most TCR sequences turned up only very rarely across donors. Because HLA typing was missing for some donors at each locus, association tests included only the typed subset. The sequencing pipeline was judged likely to have produced a cluster of highly shared sequence variants as a technical artifact. The only immune exposure information available for the cohort was CMV serostatus. An earlier analysis of approximately 570 of the donors showed that most TCR beta V segments appeared in productive rearrangements either about 90% or about 30% of the time, which broadly matched IMGT annotations. Only TCR beta chains were sequenced in this cohort, and the absence of alpha or paired-chain data limited detectable features. A later analysis reported that several top co-occurrence clusters appeared linked to parvovirus B19, influenza, CMV and Epstein-Barr virus. Cytomegalovirus status was reported to be diagnosed by the classifier with high specificity and sensitivity in both the original and validation cohorts. At a false discovery rate of 0.05, a later analysis linked around 17,000 TCR beta sequences to specific HLA alleles.

In regard to this clone: The specificity of this receptor is unknown. One base away there is no much larger clone; base qualities are not given.

To prepare the library, the immunoSEQ multiplex PCR assay was applied. A mixture of 60 forward primers for TCR Vbeta segments and 13 reverse primers for TCR Jbeta segments was used in the multiplex PCR. A multiplex PCR assay on genomic DNA amplified the CDR3 region of rearranged TCR beta genes. On the Illumina HiSeq System, the amplified TCR beta libraries were sequenced as 87-base-pair reads. The paper's processing steps were these. A later analysis counted approximately 76 million unique TCR beta chains across the approximately 700 repertoires, and some 11 million of these chains were shared by at least two donors. Raw reads were error-corrected and collapsed into unique sequences by a nearest-neighbor algorithm in which closely related sequences were merged to remove PCR and sequencing errors. To assign V, D and J gene segments, CDR3 sequences were aligned to IMGT reference sequences. For a sequence to be retained, at least a six-nucleotide match to both a V gene segment and a J gene segment was required. A rearrangement was called productive if the CDR3 had no stop codons and remained in frame with V and J, and every other rearrangement was called non-productive. Following IMGT convention, CDR3 was defined as the stretch from the second conserved V-encoded cysteine up to the conserved J-encoded phenylalanine. In an earlier analysis of more than 550 of the donors, sequences lacking an unambiguous match to a single V gene segment were excluded. An earlier analysis of 587 of the donors called V segments functional above 56.7% productive rearrangements and segregating when the between-donor standard deviation exceeded 5%. A statistical classification framework was built to diagnose cytomegalovirus status from the catalog of TCR beta chain sequences. In a later analysis, V and J genes were assigned by comparing TCR nucleotide sequences against IMGT/GENE-DB human TR gene sequences. In a later analysis, CDR3 sequences and most-parsimonious VDJ recombination scenarios were assigned using the TCRdist pipeline. In a later analysis, each TCR beta chain was defined by its CDR3 amino acid sequence together with its V-gene family, and reads without a unique V-gene family were excluded. A later analysis removed 500 to 600 highly shared, low-generation-probability nucleotide sequences to deal with suspected cross-contamination and a sequencing artifact. A later analysis calculated a clonal expansion index for each public chain from normalized within-repertoire ranks of inferred template counts. A later analysis computed generation probabilities with a VDJ recombination model fitted to out-of-frame rearrangements, and checked the results against IGoR. In a later analysis, TCR-TCR, TCR-HLA and TCR-CMV co-occurrence was scored with hypergeometric tests, and a repertoire-size bias correction was applied to TCR pairs. A later analysis estimated false discovery rates by permuting HLA or CMV assignments 20 times. A later analysis grouped co-occurring TCRs with DBSCAN, adding TCRdist sequence similarity when clustering within HLA-allele-positive subsets. Repertoires with fewer than 30,000 or more than 120,000 public chains, plus five repertoires with anomalous nucleotide sharing, were excluded from co-occurrence clustering. TCRdb holds this immuneACCESS table with in-frame rearrangements only. Some clones are missing; in checked studies, unresolved V genes explain under half, and the rest has no known cause. V and J calls and clone size come straight from that table; D and trimming were deduced from the DNA. This sample lists 85,000 to 120,000 clones; 71% were detected once. Of the sample, about 2.5% falls within the top ten clones.

The cohort was made up of under 800 healthy bone marrow donors. Cohort members were all nominally healthy when sampled, although unrecorded immune exposures were likely present. The donor was CMV seronegative and belonged to the group of around 400 seronegative cohort members. Each donor provided a peripheral blood sample, and peripheral blood mononuclear cells were used for TCR beta sequencing. The Qiagen DNeasy Blood Extraction Kit was used to extract genomic DNA from the blood cell samples. The receptor was derived from a female donor in good health and CMV-seronegative. The specimen sequenced was PBMCs.

For the CDR3, the sequence is CASSFGRGDLGTQYF. The DNA sequence follows: TGTGCCAGCAGCTTCGGTCGCGGGGATTTGGGGACCCAGTACTTC. The V gene is TRBV5-5 and the J gene is TRBJ2-5; tentative D gene TRBD2, with 6 bases matching. V loses 2 bases of germline sequence and J loses 7 bases, and the interval between the two ends is 18 bases. CDR1 and CDR2 (SGHKS, YYEKEE) derive from the germline V gene (reference sequence). The CDR3, cysteine through phenylalanine, is 15 amino acids long. Kept here is only the CDR3 DNA, which spans 45 bases and is read in frame from base 1. With the rest looked up from the reference TRBV5-5 and TRBJ2-5 genes rather than sequenced, the full variable domain is DAGVTQSPTHLIKTRGQQVTLRCSPISGHKSVSWYQQVLGQGPQFIFQYYEKEERGRGNFPDRFSARQFPNYSSELNVNALLLGDSALYLCASSFGRGDLGTQYFGPGTRLLVL.